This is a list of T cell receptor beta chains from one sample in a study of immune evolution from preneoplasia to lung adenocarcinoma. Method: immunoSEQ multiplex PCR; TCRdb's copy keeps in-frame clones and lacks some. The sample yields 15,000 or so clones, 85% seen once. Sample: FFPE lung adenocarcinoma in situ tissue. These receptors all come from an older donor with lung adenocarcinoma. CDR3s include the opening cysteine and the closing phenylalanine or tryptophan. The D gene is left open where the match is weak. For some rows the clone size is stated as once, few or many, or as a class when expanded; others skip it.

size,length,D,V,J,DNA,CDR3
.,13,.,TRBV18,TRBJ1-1,TGTGCCAGCTCACCCCTACAGGGAACGCAAGCTTTCTTT,CASSPLQGTQAFF
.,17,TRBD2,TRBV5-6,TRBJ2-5,TGTGCCAGCAGCACCGAGGGGCTAGCGGGGATCCAAGAGACCCAGTACTTC,CASSTEGLAGIQETQYF
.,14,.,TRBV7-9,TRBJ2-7,TGTGCCAGCAGCTCAGGTGGTTCAAACTACGAGCAGTACTTC,CASSSGGSNYEQYF
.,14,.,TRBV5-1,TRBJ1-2,TGCGCCAGCAGCTTGAATGCAGGCCTAGATGGCTACACCTTC,CASSLNAGLDGYTF
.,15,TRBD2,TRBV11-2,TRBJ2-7,TGTGCCAGCAGCCTCGGACTAGCGGGGTCCTACGAGCAGTACTTC,CASSLGLAGSYEQYF
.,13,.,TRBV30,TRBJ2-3,TGTGCCTGGAGTGTCCTGGGGGCGAGGACGCAGTATTTT,CAWSVLGARTQYF
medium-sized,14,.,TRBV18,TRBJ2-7,TGTGCCAGCTCACCGACACCCATGTCCTACGAGCAGTACTTC,CASSPTPMSYEQYF
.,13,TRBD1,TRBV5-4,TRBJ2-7,TGTGCCAGCAGCTGGGACAGGGGCGGCGAGCAGTACTTC,CASSWDRGGEQYF
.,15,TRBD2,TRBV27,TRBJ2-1,TGTGCCAGCAGCACCCTAGCGGGAGGGTACAATGAGCAGTTCTTC,CASSTLAGGYNEQFF
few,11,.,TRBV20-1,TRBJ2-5,TGCAGCTGTCAGAGGGAAGAGACCCAGTACTTC,CSCQREETQYF
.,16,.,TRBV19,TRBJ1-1,TGTGCCAGTAGTTCCGGGACCAGTTTTAGGAGCACTGAAGCTTTCTTT,CASSSGTSFRSTEAFF
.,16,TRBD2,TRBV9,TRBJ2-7,TGTGCCAGCAGCGTGACGAGGCTAGCGGAGCGGGACGAGCAGTACTTC,CASSVTRLAERDEQYF
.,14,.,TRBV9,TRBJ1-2,TGTGCCAGCAGCGTACAGGCGAGCTATGAGGGCTACACCTTC,CASSVQASYEGYTF
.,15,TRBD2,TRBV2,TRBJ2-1,TGTGCCAGCAGTGACTCCCGGACTAGCGGGAGTTTACAGTTCTTC,CASSDSRTSGSLQFF
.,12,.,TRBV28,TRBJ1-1,TGTGCCAGCAGCCCACTGGGCACTGAAGCTTTCTTT,CASSPLGTEAFF
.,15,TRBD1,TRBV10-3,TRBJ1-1,TGTGCCATCAGTGAGTCTCAGGGGGGGAACACTGAAGCTTTCTTT,CAISESQGGNTEAFF